The entry below gives a single T cell receptor beta chain sequence along with its context. What it recognizes is unknown. The data were taken from a study of graft-versus-host responses after intestinal transplantation. Study-level information: Every one of the recipients received anti-thymocyte globulin induction and afterwards took tacrolimus and steroids for about 3 years.

CDR3 size: 15 residues. The germline CDR1 and CDR2 sequences are SGHAT and FQNNGV. The J segment lost 2 bases and the V segment lost 5 bases, leaving 6 bases of the junction unmatched. Data came from immunoSEQ multiplex PCR; TCRdb stores just in-frame clones and leaves some out. The sample records some 110,000 clones, about 92% being singletons. The gene calls are TRBV11-2 and TRBJ2-7; TRBD2 agrees at 10 bases. This sequence was found in a human donor who was the organ donor for an intestinal transplant. Material: unstimulated CD8+ T cells sorted from spleen or lymph node cells, obtained before transplant. In DNA form, the CDR3 reads TGTGCCAGCAGCCCACCCCTAGCGGGAGCCTACGAGCAGTACTTC. Residues: CASSPPLAGAYEQYF.